This TCR beta chain is drawn from a study of T cell responses to AZD1222 COVID-19 vaccine. In the study overall: It was second doses at about 4 or about 12 weeks that were pooled.

TCRdb's table, derived via immunoSEQ multiplex PCR, lists solely in-frame clones and lacks some. Among about 93,000 clones listed, roughly 85% were seen once. Points on this clone: What it recognizes is unknown.

The study's findings and limits: Repertoires were sampled only after the peak T cell response. Females outnumbered males among donors, who were mostly white British; clonal diversity was possibly underestimated. Reports indicate that nearly half of spike-specific TCRs are directed at unmutated variant regions.

Germline V CDR1 and CDR2: LGHDT, YNNKEL (reference sequence). V shed 2 bases and J shed 4 bases, with 5 bases lying between them. This CDR3 is built from 12 residues. The V call is TRBV3-1 (or the pseudogene TRBV3-2), the J call TRBJ1-2; D is unclear. The receptor's source is an adult in good health. The source was peripheral blood, collected on day 0 of AZD1222 vaccination. The CDR3 spells CASSQNSYGYTF. CDR3 DNA: TGTGCCAGCAGCCAAAACAGCTATGGCTACACCTTC.